The rows below give T cell receptor beta chains drawn from one sample of a study of CD8+ T cells in alopecia areata. Measured with immunoSEQ multiplex PCR; TCRdb has only the in-frame clones, and not every one. The table records about 210,000 clones, about 40% of them present only once. The sequencing here drew on CD4+ T cells sorted from blood, taken between weeks 36 and 40, from a patient treated with tofacitinib. These receptors were collected from a human donor with alopecia areata. The conserved cysteine and the conserved F or W are not part of the CDR3 here.

J: TRBJ2-4; V: TRBV6-5; CDR3: ASHPLGGAGSIQY
J: TRBJ1-2; V: TRBV9; CDR3: ASSVDDRSYT
J: TRBJ2-7; V: TRBV30; CDR3: AWSRGGSAYEQY
J: TRBJ2-1; V: TRBV28; CDR3: ASSLGLAGRTDEQF
J: TRBJ1-1; V: TRBV5-1; CDR3: ASSYPNGAEAF
J: TRBJ2-1; V: TRBV7-9; CDR3: ASSPVRLAGVNEQF
J: TRBJ1-4; V: TRBV5-1; CDR3: ASSLAGIPNEKLF
J: TRBJ2-7; V: TRBV30; CDR3: AWSESYEQY
J: TRBJ2-6; V: TRBV14; CDR3: ASSQEPGTSGANVLT
J: TRBJ2-2; V: TRBV27; CDR3: ASSKTGIIVAGELF
J: TRBJ2-1; V: TRBV6-4; CDR3: ATSTLSYNEQF
J: TRBJ2-7; V: TRBV18; CDR3: ASSPQTITGRWSYEQY
J: TRBJ2-2; V: TRBV7-9; CDR3: ASSPQDTGELF
J: TRBJ1-1; V: TRBV10-3; CDR3: AISEWAGDMNTEAF
J: TRBJ2-7; V: TRBV28; CDR3: ASSPTRDRGYEQY
J: TRBJ2-5; V: TRBV14; CDR3: ASSQTSGRAETQY
J: TRBJ2-5; V: TRBV5-1; CDR3: ASSPAGIRETQY
J: TRBJ1-4; V: TRBV21-1; CDR3: ASSARRPYNEKLF
J: TRBJ2-7; V: TRBV7-2; CDR3: ASSLLRAGDEQY
J: TRBJ2-7; V: TRBV9; CDR3: ASSVGFTSTYEQY
J: TRBJ2-7; V: TRBV7-2; CDR3: ASSLDRDHEQY
J: TRBJ2-3; V: TRBV5-1; CDR3: ASSSSTDTQY
J: TRBJ1-3; V: TRBV7-2; CDR3: ASSYRSRGGNTIY
J: TRBJ2-7; V: TRBV5-8; CDR3: ASSIVAGGFYEQY
J: TRBJ2-3; V: TRBV27; CDR3: ASSLNWGPDTQY
J: TRBJ2-3; V: TRBV9; CDR3: ASSVEGVDTQY
J: TRBJ2-7; V: TRBV30; CDR3: AWSRLAGSLGYEQY
J: TRBJ2-2; V: TRBV5-1; CDR3: ASSALAINTGELF
J: TRBJ2-5; V: TRBV29-1; CDR3: SAATGGETQY
J: TRBJ2-5; V: TRBV11-1; CDR3: ASSVTKTQY
J: TRBJ1-5; V: TRBV6-5; CDR3: ASSKSITINQPQH
J: TRBJ2-7; V: TRBV11-1; CDR3: ASSHPGRMGQY
J: TRBJ2-1; V: TRBV27; CDR3: ASSSRATAGNEQF
J: TRBJ2-7; V: TRBV5-6; CDR3: ASSLAAVTGEQY
J: TRBJ2-5; V: TRBV15; CDR3: ATSGQMEGQETQY
J: TRBJ2-7; V: TRBV5-1; CDR3: ASGRAGLAGGGYEQY
J: TRBJ2-5; V: TRBV6-5; CDR3: ASSYSGSPETQY
J: TRBJ2-1; V: TRBV29-1; CDR3: STIAASGRRYNEQF
J: TRBJ1-1; V: TRBV6-5; CDR3: ASSYSPTNTEAF
J: TRBJ2-2; V: TRBV19; CDR3: ASSIGLAGGRGSTGELF
J: TRBJ2-1; V: TRBV29-1; CDR3: SVEEGQIYNEQF
J: TRBJ2-7; V: TRBV30; CDR3: AWSLKTLGTDEQY
J: TRBJ1-4; V: TRBV7-3; CDR3: ASSLRAPGKGEKLF
J: TRBJ1-1; V: TRBV29-1; CDR3: SVVPRGTEAF
J: TRBJ2-1; V: TRBV29-1; CDR3: SVGLWLGAGGYNEQF
J: TRBJ2-5; V: TRBV7-2; CDR3: ASSQTSGSLETQY
J: TRBJ2-3; V: TRBV7-3; CDR3: ASSLDLASTDTQY
J: TRBJ1-1; V: TRBV7-9; CDR3: ASSLSGVNTEAF
J: TRBJ1-1; V: TRBV29-1; CDR3: SGTSRTNTEAF
J: TRBJ2-2; V: TRBV13; CDR3: ASSLRRFGELF
J: TRBJ1-3; V: TRBV9; CDR3: ASSVAAGLSGNTIY
J: TRBJ1-1; V: TRBV29-1; CDR3: SGRRLLNTEAF
J: TRBJ1-4; V: TRBV7-8; CDR3: ASSLDRVKLF